The next 29 T cell receptor beta chains were all read from a single sample in a study of T cell responses to AZD1222 COVID-19 vaccine. Generated by immunoSEQ multiplex PCR, the TCRdb table keeps only in-frame clones and is missing some. The repertoire holds 110,000 or so clones, with approximately 89% as singletons. Sequenced here: peripheral blood, sampled 28 days after the second AZD1222 dose. Source of these receptors: an adult who received the AZD1222 COVID-19 vaccine.

The chain employs TRBV27 and TRBJ2-7; D assignment may be TRBD1 or TRBD2 (5 bases each). Germline assignment: CDR1 MNHEY and CDR2 SMNVEV (reference sequence). Between the trimmed V and J ends, which lost 5 bases and 1 base, there was a span of 15 bases. The CDR3 extends over 15 amino acids. CDR3 amino acids: CASSPGRIGSYEQYF. For the CDR3, the DNA is TGTGCCAGCAGTCCGGGACGGATTGGATCCTACGAGCAGTACTTC.

The chain combines TRBV21-1 with TRBJ2-1; the table assigns TRBD1, which was not confirmed against the DNA. TRBV21-1 counts as a pseudogene. The CDR3 has 18 residues. For the CDR3, the DNA is TGTGCCAGCAGCAAAGCCGAAAAGGGACAGGGGGCTGACAATGAGCAGTTCTTC. Translating it yields CASSKAEKGQGADNEQFF.

The chain links TRBV7-3 to TRBJ2-2; D may be TRBD2 (6 bases). Germline-derived CDR1 and CDR2 are SGHTA and FQGTGA. The ends were cut back, 1 base at V and 3 bases at J, with 12 bases in the middle. The CDR3 totals 16 residues. The CDR3 nucleotides are TGTGCCAGCAGCTTAATTGGCGGGACGGACACCGGGGAGCTGTTTTTT. Translation gives CASSLIGGTDTGELFF. Drawing the rest from reference TRBV7-3 and TRBJ2-2, the complete variable domain is GAGVSQTPSNKVTEKGKYVELRCDPISGHTALYWYRQSLGQGPEFLIYFQGTGAADDSGLPNDRFFAVRPEGSVSTLKIQRTERGDSAVYLCASSLIGGTDTGELFFGEGSRLTVL.

This clone was found once. This chain uses TRBV3-1 (or the pseudogene TRBV3-2) with TRBJ2-1; 9 bases align to TRBD2. Germline lookup yields CDR1 LGHDT and CDR2 YNNKEL (reference sequence). V was clipped by 4 bases and J by 6 bases; unmatched bases: 10. The CDR3 is 16 amino acids. The CDR3 sequence is CASSPTLAGVGNEQFF. In DNA form, the CDR3 reads TGTGCCAGCAGCCCGACATTAGCGGGAGTTGGCAATGAGCAGTTCTTC.

The chain uses TRBV5-1 and TRBJ2-1, with TRBD1 as a possible D gene (5 bases). Germline values: CDR1 SGHRS, CDR2 YFSETQ. V was clipped by 2 bases and J by 7 bases, with 16 bases between them. There are 15 residues in the CDR3. The CDR3 loop is CASSFGAGVQNEQFF. CDR3 sequence (DNA): TGCGCCAGCAGCTTTGGGGCAGGTGTACAGAATGAGCAGTTCTTC.

V is TRBV14 and J is TRBJ1-2; D unclear. This CDR3 has 13 residues. V gave up 0 bases and J gave up 4 bases, with 6 bases separating them. Germline V gene lookup returns CDR1 SGHDN and CDR2 FVKESK. The CDR3 DNA is TGTGCCAGCAGCCAAGATCGAGTCTATGGCTACACCTTC. Encoded protein: CASSQDRVYGYTF.

This clone was seen a handful of times. The chain joins TRBV24-1 to TRBJ2-5; D ambiguous. With 3 bases removed from V and 2 bases from J, the gap between germline ends came to 9 bases. This CDR3 comprises 14 residues. Germline V gene data show CDR1 as KGHDR and CDR2 as SFDVKD. This CDR3 reads CATSDADGQETQYF. The CDR3 DNA follows: TGTGCCACCAGTGATGCTGACGGACAAGAGACCCAGTACTTC.

The rearrangement links TRBV18 to TRBJ2-1; D might be TRBD1 (5 bases). V dropped 4 bases and J dropped 8 bases, with 18 bases sitting between them. Germline lookup yields CDR1 KGHSH and CDR2 LQKENI. This CDR3 has 15 amino acids. In DNA, the CDR3 is TGTGCCAGCTCACAAAATAAGGGGTTTAACGATGAGCAGTTCTTC. The encoded protein is CASSQNKGFNDEQFF.

This sequence joins TRBV28 and TRBJ2-1, with 8 positions matching TRBD2. CDR3 length: 17 residues. The germline V gene encodes CDR1 MDHEN and CDR2 SYDVKM. The V and J ends lost 2 bases and 5 bases, in that order; junction bases with no gene match: 11. CDR3 nucleotides: TGTGCCAGCAGTTTAGGATGGTCTAGCGGGTTAGACAATGAGCAGTTCTTC. It is translated as CASSLGWSSGLDNEQFF.

The chain links TRBV28 to TRBJ2-7; TRBD2 matches 8 bases. After removal of 4 bases from V and 9 bases from J, the junction contained 5 bases not matched to a gene. The CDR3 loop spans 12 amino acids. CDR1 MDHEN and CDR2 SYDVKM come from the germline V gene. The DNA of the CDR3 is TGTGCCAGCAGTTCGGGACTAGTTGCGCAGTACTTC. Protein: CASSSGLVAQYF. The entire variable domain, with the rest obtained from reference TRBV28 and TRBJ2-7, is as follows: DVKVTQSSRYLVKRTGEKVFLECVQDMDHENMFWYRQDPGLGLRLIYFSYDVKMKEKGDIPEGYSVSREKKERFSLILESASTNQTSMYLCASSSGLVAQYFGPGTRLTVT.

This clone was counted between two and nine times. The rearrangement uses TRBV7-2 and TRBJ1-2; 9 bases are shared with TRBD1. This CDR3 has 14 amino acids. V shed 5 bases and J 7 bases; nucleotides not matched to a gene: 8. Germline CDR1 and CDR2: SGHTA and FQGNSA. Here the CDR3 reads CASSHPQGAGGYTF. CDR3 coding DNA: TGTGCCAGCAGCCACCCACAGGGGGCGGGTGGCTACACCTTC. The full variable domain, its missing parts supplied by reference TRBV7-2 and TRBJ1-2, is GAGVSQSPSNKVTEKGKDVELRCDPISGHTALYWYRQSLGQGLEFLIYFQGNSAPDKSGLPSDRFSAERTGGSVSTLTIQRTQQEDSAVYLCASSHPQGAGGYTFGSGTRLTVV.

The rearrangement uses TRBV25-1 and TRBJ1-2; possibly TRBD1 for D (6 bases). This CDR3 comprises 13 residues. Germline V gene sequence: CDR1 MGHDK, CDR2 SYGVNS. V lost 10 bases to trimming and J lost 0 bases, with 12 bases between them. The CDR3 DNA sequence: TGTGCCACTAGGACAGCAGCTAACTATGGCTACACCTTC. It specifies CATRTAANYGYTF.

The chain recombines TRBV30 with TRBJ2-2; a possible D gene is TRBD1 (5 bases). CDR1 and CDR2 (germline): GTSNPN, SVGIG (reference sequence). This CDR3 has 14 amino acids. Deletions cut 1 base from V and 5 bases from J, with 11 bases between. CDR3 loop: CAWSEQGATGELFF. The DNA for the CDR3 is TGTGCCTGGAGTGAGCAGGGCGCGACCGGGGAGCTGTTTTTT.

The chain couples TRBV28 to TRBJ1-2; D is unclear. The CDR3 runs 13 residues. Trimming cost V 2 bases and J 5 bases, with 9 bases left between them. CDR1 is MDHEN, CDR2 SYDVKM, per germline. This CDR3 reads CASSLPGEYGYTF. The CDR3, as DNA: TGTGCCAGCAGTTTACCCGGGGAGTATGGCTACACCTTC.

V usage is TRBV6-5 and J usage is TRBJ2-4; the D is unclear. Trimming took off 6 bases at V and 0 bases at J, with 12 bases between the two ends. Germline values: CDR1 MNHEY, CDR2 SVGAGI. This CDR3 contains 15 residues. Here the CDR3 DNA reads TGTGCCAGCAGCTCGTTCTCCTTAGCCAAAAACATTCAGTACTTC. Translating it yields CASSSFSLAKNIQYF.

The table lists this clone with a count of one. The chain uses TRBV6-1 and TRBJ1-4; possibly TRBD1 for D (5 bases). CDR3 length: 17 residues. CDR1 MNHNS and CDR2 SASEGT come from the germline V gene. Trimming pared 2 bases from V and 3 bases from J, leaving 16 bases between. CDR3 protein: CASSESPPGTSNEKLFF. The DNA for the CDR3 is TGTGCCAGCAGTGAATCTCCCCCCGGGACCTCTAATGAAAAACTGTTTTTT.

The chain joins TRBV5-1 to TRBJ2-1; TRBD2 matches 9 bases. Germline assignment: CDR1 SGHRS and CDR2 YFSETQ. After removal of 2 bases from V and 8 bases from J, the junction contained 8 bases not matched to a gene. The CDR3 loop spans 15 amino acids. CDR3: CASSLPGTSTHEQFF. CDR3 DNA sequence: TGCGCCAGCAGCTTACCCGGGACTAGCACCCATGAGCAGTTCTTC.

This clone was seen a single time. The chain links TRBV15 to TRBJ1-3, with D hard to call. The CDR3 length is 16 residues. Trimming took 1 base from V and 0 from J, leaving 10 bases between them. Germline values: CDR1 LNHNV, CDR2 YYDKDF (reference sequence). CDR3 coding DNA: TGTGCCACCAGCAGAGCAGGCAGCCTCTCTGGAAACACCATATATTTT. This encodes CATSRAGSLSGNTIYF. The full variable domain, its missing parts supplied by reference TRBV15 and TRBJ1-3, is DAMVIQNPRYQVTQFGKPVTLSCSQTLNHNVMYWYQQKSSQAPKLLFHYYDKDFNNEADTPDNFQSRRPNTSFCFLDIRSPGLGDTAMYLCATSRAGSLSGNTIYFGEGSWLTVV.

The V and J genes are TRBV5-5 and TRBJ1-3; D is unresolved. Trimming left V 4 bases short and J 7 bases short, with 12 bases between. CDR1 and CDR2 (germline): SGHKS, YYEKEE (reference sequence). The CDR3 has 13 residues. The CDR3 spells CASSMWQPNTIYF. As DNA, the CDR3 is TGTGCCAGCAGCATGTGGCAACCCAACACCATATATTTT.

The chain has TRBV19 and TRBJ2-5; D unresolved. The CDR3 loop spans 15 amino acids. V was clipped by 4 bases and J by 2 bases, with 14 bases between them. Germline lookup yields CDR1 LNHDA and CDR2 SQIVND (reference sequence). CDR3 sequence (DNA): TGTGCCAGTAGTAATATCGGAATCGTACAAGAGACCCAGTACTTC. Protein: CASSNIGIVQETQYF.

The gene calls are TRBV7-2 and TRBJ2-1; unclear D gene. This CDR3 has 16 amino acids. CDR1 and CDR2 (germline): SGHTA, FQGNSA. V lost 1 base and J 4 bases, leaving 14 bases between the germline ends. The CDR3 nucleotides are TGTGCCAGCAGCTTAGTTTTGTCGCGGCGGTACAATGAGCAGTTCTTC. This codes for CASSLVLSRRYNEQFF.

This clone was detected once. The V call is TRBV15, the J call TRBJ2-7, with 7 nucleotides matching TRBD2. CDR1 LNHNV and CDR2 YYDKDF come from the germline V gene (reference sequence). The CDR3 extends over 15 amino acids. V was pared by 4 bases and J by 3 bases, with 9 bases of the junction left unmatched. CDR3 coding DNA: TGTGCCACCAGCACCGACCGCGGGAGCAGCTACGAGCAGTACTTC. It specifies CATSTDRGSSYEQYF. The full variable domain, with the rest looked up from reference TRBV15 and TRBJ2-7, is DAMVIQNPRYQVTQFGKPVTLSCSQTLNHNVMYWYQQKSSQAPKLLFHYYDKDFNNEADTPDNFQSRRPNTSFCFLDIRSPGLGDTAMYLCATSTDRGSSYEQYFGPGTRLTVT.

The genes are TRBV7-2 and TRBJ1-4; D gene unclear. V lost 5 bases to trimming and J lost 7 bases, with 8 bases between them. The CDR3 is 12 amino acids. Germline-derived CDR1 and CDR2 are SGHTA and FQGNSA. CDR3: CASSRGFEKLFF. CDR3 nucleotides: TGTGCCAGCAGCAGAGGGTTTGAAAAACTGTTTTTT.

The rearrangement joins TRBV10-2 to TRBJ2-5; a possible D gene is TRBD1 (6 bases). Trimming cost V 7 bases and J 4 bases, with 10 bases left between them. The CDR3 loop spans 12 amino acids. Germline loops: CDR1 WSHSY, CDR2 SAAADI. CDR3 coding DNA: TGCGCCAGCAATGGGGGCCCAGAGACCCAGTACTTC. Translation: CASNGGPETQYF.

The V call is TRBV7-2, the J call TRBJ2-4, with 9 positions matching TRBD1. This CDR3 spans 17 amino acids. The ends lost 1 base at V and 1 base at J; junction bases unmatched: 5. CDR1 and CDR2 (germline): SGHTA, FQGNSA. The CDR3 region is CASSLEGTGWAKNIQYF. The CDR3 DNA is TGTGCCAGCAGCTTAGAAGGGACAGGGTGGGCCAAAAACATTCAGTACTTC.

This chain's CDR3 is CASSSGQGMGEQYF. The CDR3 coding sequence is TGTGCCAGCAGCTCGGGACAGGGGATGGGCGAGCAGTACTTC. J is TRBJ2-7 and V is TRBV7-9; 10 bases match TRBD1. V trimming: 4 bases; J trimming: 6 bases; junction bases outside the gene matches: 6. The CDR3 loop spans 14 amino acids. Germline V gene sequence: CDR1 SEHNR, CDR2 FQNEAQ (reference sequence).

The chain couples TRBV7-9 to TRBJ1-5; D possibly corresponds to TRBD1 (5 bases). V lost 1 base and J lost 7, with 14 bases in between. This CDR3 comprises 15 residues. Germline V CDR1 and CDR2: SEHNR, FQNEAQ (reference sequence). The CDR3 spells CASSLVGAGHQPQHF. The CDR3 coding sequence is TGTGCCAGCAGCTTAGTTGGAGCAGGGCACCAGCCCCAGCATTTT.

This chain connects TRBV5-8 to TRBJ2-2, with D possibly being TRBD2 (6 bases). V dropped 0 bases and J dropped 2 bases, with 20 bases sitting between them. Germline V gene data show CDR1 as SGHTS and CDR2 as YDEGEE. The length of the CDR3 is 19 residues. DNA of the CDR3: TGTGCCAGCAGCTTGGGGTTGGGACTCATAAAACCCAACACCGGGGAGCTGTTTTTT. Its protein is CASSLGLGLIKPNTGELFF.

About this clone itself: Mismatch with germline at one junction end may stem from a read error. The chain links TRBV28 to TRBJ1-4; D not certain. The length of the CDR3 is 11 residues. The V gene's germline CDR1 is MDHEN and CDR2 SYDVKM. The DNA of the CDR3 is TGTGCCAGTTTGACGGAGGAAAGACTGTTTTTT. Protein: CASLTEERLFF.